The rows below give T cell receptor beta chains drawn from one sample of a study of blood T cell repertoires in COVID-19. Libraries were prepared by immunoSEQ multiplex PCR; TCRdb keeps only in-frame clonotypes and omits some of them. The profile shows approximately 400,000 clones, more than 70% of them singletons. What was sequenced was peripheral blood. These receptor sequences come from a woman between 45 and 60 years old with COVID-19, enrolled during active disease. Each CDR3 is given with its conserved first and last residue. Each record gives: J gene, D gene, V gene, clone size, CDR3 protein, CDR3 DNA. A D gene is named only where the DNA matches it firmly. Clone size is not always given. Where it is, it says once, few, many or a class for expanded clones.

>TRBJ1-4|.|TRBV7-2|.
CASRHRAGAINEKLFF
TGTGCCAGCAGACACAGGGCGGGAGCTATTAATGAAAAACTGTTTTTT
>TRBJ2-3|TRBD1|TRBV24-1|.
CATSDLKRGQTTDTQYF
TGTGCCACCAGTGATTTAAAGAGGGGGCAAACAACAGATACGCAGTATTTT
>TRBJ1-1|TRBD1|TRBV18|.
CASSLGQVNTEAFF
TGTGCCAGCTCACTGGGACAGGTGAACACTGAAGCTTTCTTT
>TRBJ2-7|TRBD1|TRBV13|.
CASSPPRDRGRYEQYF
TGTGCCAGCAGCCCGCCCCGGGACAGGGGTAGGTACGAGCAGTACTTC
>TRBJ1-1|.|TRBV19|.
CASSMGLQGWDTEAFF
TGTGCCAGTAGTATGGGCCTACAGGGATGGGACACTGAAGCTTTCTTT
>TRBJ2-7|TRBD1|TRBV5-1|.
CASSDKGANYEQYF
TGCGCCAGCAGCGATAAGGGGGCTAACTACGAGCAGTACTTC
>TRBJ1-1|TRBD1|TRBV5-1|.
CASSLVGQPRRNTEAFF
TGCGCCAGCAGCTTGGTGGGACAGCCCCGTAGGAACACTGAAGCTTTCTTT
>TRBJ2-5|.|TRBV30|.
CAWRSQETQYF
TGTGCCTGGAGGAGTCAAGAGACCCAGTACTTC
>TRBJ2-1|.|TRBV5-6|.
CASSRGDRTSYNEQFF
TGTGCCAGCAGCCGGGGCGACAGGACTTCCTACAATGAGCAGTTCTTC
>TRBJ2-7|.|TRBV10-2|.
CASSVAMRAQYF
TGCGCCAGCAGTGTGGCCATGCGGGCGCAGTACTTC
>TRBJ1-2|TRBD1|TRBV5-6|once
CASSTGETIFNYGYTF
TGTGCCAGCAGCACAGGGGAAACGATCTTTAACTATGGCTACACCTTC
>TRBJ1-2|.|TRBV9|.
CASSVEGYGYTF
TGTGCCAGCAGCGTAGAGGGGTATGGCTACACCTTC
>TRBJ2-3|.|TRBV6-1|once
CASSEGTATSTDTQYF
TGTGCCAGCAGTGAGGGGACTGCTACTAGCACAGATACGCAGTATTTT
>TRBJ1-2|TRBD1|TRBV10-2|.
CASSDGEGGGYTF
TGCGCCAGCAGTGACGGGGAAGGGGGCGGCTACACCTTC
>TRBJ1-1|.|TRBV29-1|.
CSAVGGAGRIF
TGCAGCGCCGTAGGAGGGGCAGGGCGAATCTTT
>TRBJ2-3|.|TRBV5-6|.
CASSPSIQLDTQYF
TGTGCCAGCAGCCCCTCCATCCAACTAGATACGCAGTATTTT
>TRBJ2-1|TRBD2|TRBV19|.
CASSRTSGGSSSYNEQFF
TGTGCCAGTTCGAGGACTAGCGGGGGGTCGAGCTCCTACAATGAGCAGTTCTTC
>TRBJ1-1|.|TRBV7-9|.
CASSLVSEAFF
TGTGCCAGCAGCTTAGTATCTGAAGCTTTCTTT
>TRBJ1-2|.|TRBV3-1/TRBV3-2|few
CASSQNPGVSGYTF
TGTGCCAGCAGCCAGAATCCAGGGGTGAGCGGCTACACCTTC
>TRBJ1-6|.|TRBV6-1|.
CASSEVAGVNSPLHF
TGTGCCAGCAGTGAAGTAGCAGGGGTGAATTCACCCCTCCACTTT
>TRBJ2-7|.|TRBV6-5|.
CASSWGPEQYF
TGTGCCAGCAGTTGGGGGCCCGAGCAGTACTTC
>TRBJ2-5|.|TRBV3-1/TRBV3-2|.
CASSQDRQETQYF
TGTGCCAGCAGCCAAGATCGCCAAGAGACCCAGTACTTC
>TRBJ2-5|.|TRBV9|.
CASSAQDSETQYF
TGTGCCAGCAGCGCGCAAGACAGTGAGACCCAGTACTTC
>TRBJ1-5|TRBD1|TRBV9|.
CASSAGTGYQPQHF
TGTGCCAGCAGCGCCGGGACAGGATATCAGCCCCAGCATTTT
>TRBJ2-1|TRBD1|TRBV14|few
CASSPGTGGGEQFF
TGTGCCAGCAGCCCTGGGACAGGGGGAGGTGAGCAGTTCTTC
>TRBJ1-1|.|TRBV9|few
CASSAGDSYNTEAFF
TGTGCCAGCAGCGCCGGAGACAGCTACAACACTGAAGCTTTCTTT
>TRBJ2-5|.|TRBV24-1|.
CATSDLAETQYF
TGTGCCACCAGTGATTTGGCGGAGACCCAGTACTTC
>TRBJ1-2|.|TRBV6-6|.
CASSYADDYGYTF
TGTGCCAGCAGTTACGCAGATGACTATGGCTACACCTTC
>TRBJ1-2|TRBD1|TRBV6-5|.
CASGQGDYGYTF
TGTGCCAGCGGGCAGGGGGACTATGGCTACACCTTC
>TRBJ2-2|TRBD1|TRBV28|once
CAIGGTGANTGELFF
TGTGCCATCGGGGGGACAGGGGCGAACACCGGGGAGCTGTTTTTT
>TRBJ2-5|TRBD2|TRBV10-1|.
CASSESSGGAGETQYF
TGCGCCAGCAGTGAGTCAAGCGGGGGGGCCGGAGAGACCCAGTACTTC
>TRBJ1-2|TRBD1|TRBV5-5|.
CASTGGFGQGANYGYTF
TGTGCCAGCACCGGTGGGTTCGGACAGGGAGCTAACTATGGCTACACCTTC
>TRBJ2-7|TRBD2|TRBV5-6|.
CASSFIPLEGGSSYEQYF
TGTGCCAGCAGCTTTATCCCATTAGAGGGAGGGAGCTCCTACGAGCAGTACTTC
>TRBJ1-1|.|TRBV5-1|.
CASSSLRNTEAFF
TGCGCCAGCAGCAGCTTGAGAAACACTGAAGCTTTCTTT
>TRBJ2-2|TRBD2|TRBV27|.
CASSLLGGAGELFF
TGTGCCAGCAGTTTGCTCGGGGGGGCCGGGGAGCTGTTTTTT
>TRBJ2-1|.|TRBV7-3|.
CASSLGSGAGEQFF
TGTGCCAGCAGCTTAGGATCTGGGGCTGGGGAGCAGTTCTTC
>TRBJ2-1|.|TRBV24-1|.
CATSGQVGGSEQFF
TGTGCCACCAGTGGGCAGGTCGGAGGTAGTGAGCAGTTCTTC
>TRBJ1-2|.|TRBV4-2|.
CASSQDGADVNYGYTF
TGTGCCAGCAGCCAAGATGGGGCGGATGTTAACTATGGCTACACCTTC
>TRBJ1-1|.|TRBV10-3|few
CAISVGQATEAFF
TGTGCCATCAGTGTTGGGCAGGCCACTGAAGCTTTCTTT
>TRBJ2-4|TRBD1|TRBV28|.
CASSHGQAIIQYF
TGTGCCAGCAGCCATGGACAGGCCATTATTCAGTACTTC
>TRBJ2-1|.|TRBV7-3|.
CASSPGAGLFNEQFF
TGTGCCAGCAGTCCGGGGGCGGGACTATTCAATGAGCAGTTCTTC
>TRBJ2-7|TRBD2|TRBV11-2|.
CASSGASGASRQYF
TGTGCCAGCAGCGGGGCTAGCGGGGCATCCCGGCAGTACTTC
>TRBJ1-6|.|TRBV5-6|.
CASSLAPPNSPLHF
TGTGCCAGCAGCTTGGCTCCCCCTAATTCACCCCTCCACTTT
>TRBJ1-6|.|TRBV28|.
CASSLFSGSEKSPLHF
TGTGCCAGCAGTTTATTTTCGGGGTCTGAGAAGTCACCCCTCCACTTT
>TRBJ1-1|.|TRBV19|.
CASTREGPFAAFF
TGTGCCAGTACCCGAGAGGGCCCCTTCGCAGCTTTCTTT
>TRBJ2-7|TRBD2|TRBV6-5|.
CASSRGGEGNYEQYF
TGTGCCAGCAGCCGCGGAGGGGAGGGTAACTACGAGCAGTACTTC
>TRBJ2-7|.|TRBV7-2|.
CASSLEGTNRDLFYEQYF
TGTGCCAGCAGCTTAGAGGGAACCAACCGGGACTTATTTTACGAGCAGTACTTC
>TRBJ1-3|.|TRBV29-1|.
CSVEQEDGNTIYF
TGCAGCGTTGAACAGGAGGATGGAAACACCATATATTTT
>TRBJ1-2|.|TRBV6-5|.
CASSPREGLGGYTF
TGTGCCAGCAGTCCGAGGGAGGGGTTGGGGGGCTACACCTTC
>TRBJ2-7|.|TRBV27|.
CASSLFPGREQYF
TGTGCCAGCAGTTTATTCCCTGGGAGAGAGCAGTACTTC
>TRBJ2-7|TRBD2|TRBV5-1|.
CASSFSPSGGPPYEQYF
TGCGCCAGCAGCTTTTCTCCTAGCGGGGGGCCCCCCTACGAGCAGTACTTC
>TRBJ1-2|TRBD1|TRBV6-5|.
CASSRQGSGYTF
TGTGCCAGCAGTCGACAGGGGTCGGGCTACACCTTC
>TRBJ1-1|.|TRBV29-1|few
CSAIRSQVNTEAFF
TGCAGCGCGATCCGGTCTCAGGTGAACACTGAAGCTTTCTTT
>TRBJ1-5|TRBD1|TRBV19|.
CASSIAQGAGQPQHF
TGTGCCAGTAGTATAGCACAGGGGGCAGGTCAGCCCCAGCATTTT
>TRBJ2-3|.|TRBV30|.
CAWWKGRFFTDTQYF
TGTGCCTGGTGGAAGGGGCGGTTCTTCACAGATACGCAGTATTTT
>TRBJ1-1|.|TRBV6-6|.
CASSHVGGTEAFF
TGTGCCAGCAGTCATGTGGGGGGCACTGAAGCTTTCTTT
>TRBJ2-3|TRBD1|TRBV10-1|.
CASSEQGVDTQYF
TGCGCCAGCAGTGAACAGGGGGTAGATACGCAGTATTTT
>TRBJ2-7|.|TRBV7-9|.
CASSPNIYEQYF
TGTGCCAGCAGCCCCAACATCTACGAGCAGTACTTC
>TRBJ1-1|.|TRBV7-9|.
CASSQGGDYAFF
TGTGCCAGCAGCCAAGGGGGGGACTACGCTTTCTTT